This TCR beta chain is drawn from a study of shared clonotypes between healthy human individuals (dated by TCRdb to 2018 to 2021). Study-wide context: Two women and a few men aged 18 to 49 years were included in the cohort. The study deeply sequenced blood TCR repertoires of five healthy adults to estimate repertoire size and the extent of clonotype sharing between individuals. For each donor, CD4 naive and CD4 memory were each given three plates, CD8 naive was given two plates, and CD8 memory was given one plate. Different laboratories and diverse techniques were used to prepare libraries and sequence TCR repertoires, to increase sequencing depth and limit assay-specific biases. Each donor's leukapheresis produced roughly between roughly 0.85 and 10 billion PBMCs.

With regard to this clone: No antigen is known for it. No base-level quality is on record; no much larger clone is a single base apart.

Using the deep immunoSEQ assay, TCR CDR3 regions were amplified from genomic DNA by multiplex PCR. Genomic DNA extracted from each cell subset was distributed evenly over all wells of several immunoSEQ 96-well plates, and each plate served as one replicate. For sorted subsets, 200 to 250 ng genomic DNA, equal to 30,000 or so T cell genomes, was loaded into each replicate PCR. The purified libraries were quantified using a Qubit 3.0 fluorometer, sized with a Bioanalyzer 2100, and then quantified again using the KAPA Library Quantification kit. Each immunoSEQ 96-well plate was sequenced on its own single-read 150-cycle Illumina NextSeq 550 flow cell. The study's processing was this. Because only junctional sequences without quality scores were contained in the immunoSEQ output, filtering matching that applied to full-length reads could not be performed. To assign V/J genes and CDR3, sequences were annotated against IMGT germline references using PyIR, a Python wrapper for IgBLAST v1.9. Any read was removed if the V/J assignment was weak (E-value above 1e-6), the CDR3 was missing, or the read contained stop codons, out-of-frame junctions, or ambiguous translated residues. V3J clonotypes were defined as sequences sharing the same inferred V gene, J gene, and CDR3 amino acid sequence. Percentage overlap between repertoires was computed as shared unique clonotypes divided by the size of the smaller repertoire. Three approaches were used to assess repertoire richness: RTK rarefaction, the Chao1 estimator, and Recon v2.1 estimates of unobserved clonotypes. For all TCRbeta clonotypes obtained by the gDNA method from several donors, generation probabilities were computed with OLGA. This is the immuneACCESS table as TCRdb keeps it, with only in-frame sequences that have V and J called. A part of the clones is gone; compared with another copy, unresolved V genes explain less than half, and the rest is unexplained. The V and J calls and clone size were taken over from that table, and D and trimming were inferred from the DNA. The table for this sample lists hundreds of thousands of clones; roughly 95% of them were counted only once. Around 0.12% of the sample comes from the top ten.

For the CD8 naive samples, CD45RO-negative cells were positively selected for CCR7, yielding a CD45RA+CCR7+ population from which TemRA cells were excluded. The donors were healthy, HIV-negative adults with no recently reported acute infections or vaccinations. Every donor was a Caucasian adult living in Nashville, Tennessee, USA. Blood was collected by leukapheresis, and PBMCs were isolated by Ficoll-Histopaque density gradient centrifugation and then cryopreserved in liquid nitrogen vapor phase. Analytical flow cytometry was used to check the purity and quantity of every magnetically sorted T cell population. Genomic DNA was isolated from every sorted fraction and measured by UV absorbance on a Nanodrop 2000c. Study-wide findings and limitations: When a handful of donors were compared, the shared fraction of clonotypes was around 5% for naive CD4, approximately 3.3% for naive CD8, 2% to 2.5% for memory CD4, and around 0.4% for memory CD8. Compared with non-shared clonotypes, the clonotypes found in all four sorted-subset donors had higher generation probabilities. Sampling was limited to blood, and TCR repertoires in tissue likely differ from TCR repertoires in blood. The genetic and exposure-history diversity represented was limited by the small number of donors. Based on pairwise subsampling, the degree of clonotype sharing among donors was expected to be affected by sequencing depth. Estimated clonotype richness was generally larger for naive than for memory subsets. Even with the large sequencing depth, rarefaction of the sorted-subset datasets indicated that sequencing was incomplete.

CDR1 and CDR2, per the germline V gene (reference sequence), are MNHNY and SVGAGI. Measured from the cysteine to the phenylalanine, the CDR3 is 15 residues long. Kept here is only the CDR3 DNA, which spans 45 bases and is read in frame from base 1. Between the V and J ends, shortened by 2 bases and 3 bases respectively, the junction contains 13 bases. The TCR sequence derives from a woman aged 30 to 39 in good health. The sample comprised naive CD8+ T cells sorted from blood. The cell subset or site label of this sample denotes: CD45RA+CCR7+. This chain is built from TRBV6-6 and TRBJ2-5; the best D guess is TRBD2, with 5 bases matching. DNA sequence: TGTGCCAGCAGTTACGGCGGTCCGACTAAAGAGACCCAGTACTTC. Its protein product is CASSYGGPTKETQYF.